A selection of T cell receptor beta chains follows, all from one sample in a study of CD8+CD57+ T cells in acquired aplastic anemia. Each CDR3 protein gets one entry after TCRdb re-called the reads with MiXCR. The sample contains roughly 280,000 distinct CDR3 sequences, approximately 57% of which appear only once. Sequenced input: sorted CD4+, CD8+, or CD8+CD57+ T cells (not recorded which) from PBMCs. The receptors were gathered from a human donor with aplastic anemia. The CDR3 runs from the conserved cysteine through the conserved F or W. A D gene is named only where the DNA matches it firmly. Clone size is not always given. Where it is, it says once, few, many or a class for expanded clones.

d_call	clone_size	j_call	v_call	cdr3_aa	cdr3_nt
TRBD2	once	TRBJ2-5	TRBV7-8	CASSLGLAARETQYF	TGTGCCAGCAGTTTAGGACTAGCGGCTAGAGAGACCCAGTACTTC
-	-	TRBJ2-5	TRBV7-8	CASSPDPGRSQETQYF	TGTGCCAGCAGCCCAGACCCGGGACGGTCCCAAGAGACCCAGTACTTC
-	-	TRBJ2-7	TRBV20-1	CSGRGTRSYEQYF	TGCAGTGGCCGCGGGACGCGGTCCTACGAGCAGTACTTC
-	-	TRBJ2-7	TRBV6-5	CASRRQVLGSSYEQYF	TGTGCCAGCAGAAGACAGGTTTTAGGGAGCTCCTACGAGCAGTACTTC
TRBD2	-	TRBJ2-7	TRBV4-2	CASSPQEAGGGNEQYF	TGTGCCAGCAGCCCCCAGGAAGCGGGAGGTGGAAACGAGCAGTACTTC
-	-	TRBJ2-6	TRBV14	CASSQLGSGANVLTF	TGTGCCAGCAGCCAACTCGGCTCTGGGGCCAACGTCCTGACTTTC
TRBD1	-	TRBJ2-7	TRBV6-1	CASSQDRSPSSYEQYF	TGTGCCAGCAGCCAGGACAGGAGCCCTAGCTCCTACGAGCAGTACTTC
TRBD2	few	TRBJ2-3	TRBV6-2/TRBV6-3	CASRLSGSHTDTQYF	TGTGCCAGCAGATTAAGCGGGAGTCACACAGATACGCAGTATTTT
-	-	TRBJ2-3	TRBV29-1	CSYRKDTQYF	TGCAGCTACAGGAAAGATACGCAGTATTTT
TRBD1	many	TRBJ2-4	TRBV7-9	CASSLESWGQGTNIQYF	TGTGCCAGCAGCTTAGAATCTTGGGGACAGGGGACAAACATTCAGTACTTC
TRBD2	-	TRBJ2-3	TRBV20-1	CSADWTSGSTDTQYF	TGCAGTGCTGATTGGACTAGCGGGAGCACAGATACGCAGTATTTT
-	-	TRBJ1-2	TRBV2	CASRREQGGYTF	TGTGCCAGCAGGAGGGAACAAGGAGGCTACACCTTC
TRBD2	-	TRBJ2-3	TRBV25-1	CASRGLETSTDTQYF	TGTGCCAGCAGGGGACTAGAAACTAGCACAGATACGCAGTATTTT
-	-	TRBJ1-4	TRBV19	CASSPLAENEKLFF	TGTGCCAGTAGCCCTCTGGCGGAAAATGAAAAACTGTTTTTT
TRBD2	many	TRBJ2-3	TRBV10-3	CAISERREGGTDTQYF	TGTGCCATCAGTGAGAGGCGGGAGGGGGGCACAGATACGCAGTATTTT
TRBD2	-	TRBJ2-3	TRBV5-1	CASSSKLADTDTQYF	TGCGCCAGCAGCTCCAAACTAGCGGACACAGATACGCAGTATTTT
TRBD1	once	TRBJ2-5	TRBV24-1	CATSDPLPGTGRETQCF	TGTGCCACCAGTGATCCCCTCCCCGGGACAGGGCGAGAGACACAGTGCTTC
TRBD2	many	TRBJ2-7	TRBV3-1	CASSLSTSGEQYF	TGTGCCAGCAGCCTCTCGACTAGCGGAGAGCAGTACTTC
TRBD2	many	TRBJ2-1	TRBV7-2	CASSLAGRVTYNEQFF	TGTGCCAGCAGCTTAGCCGGGAGGGTTACCTACAATGAGCAGTTCTTC
TRBD1	few	TRBJ1-2	TRBV7-3	CASSLEQGSRGYTF	TGTGCCAGCAGCTTAGAACAGGGGTCACGGGGCTACACCTTC
TRBD1	many	TRBJ1-4	TRBV20-1	CSARTGTGQEKLFF	TGCAGTGCTAGGACCGGGACAGGGCAAGAAAAACTGTTTTTT
-	-	TRBJ1-1	TRBV20-1	CSARDPNNEAFF	TGCAGTGCCAGGGACCCGAATAATGAAGCTTTCTTT
-	-	TRBJ1-2	TRBV2	CASKGTRNVVGYTF	TGTGCCAGCAAGGGGACAAGGAATGTGGTGGGCTACACCTTC
TRBD1	-	TRBJ2-3	TRBV7-3	CASSNRGQGFTDTQYF	TGTGCCAGCAGCAACCGGGGACAGGGGTTCACAGATACGCAGTATTTT
-	many	TRBJ2-7	TRBV20-1	CSARTGRVRYEQYF	TGCAGTGCTAGAACTGGACGGGTTCGGTACGAGCAGTACTTC
-	-	TRBJ2-5	TRBV5-1	CASSPREFEETQYF	TGCGCCAGCAGCCCCCGGGAGTTCGAAGAGACCCAGTACTTC
TRBD1	many	TRBJ2-7	TRBV4-1	CASRHLGTVSYEQYF	TGCGCCAGCAGACACTTAGGGACAGTATCCTACGAGCAGTACTTC
TRBD1	few	TRBJ2-7	TRBV10-3	CAISLDRAYEQYF	TGTGCCATCAGTTTGGACAGGGCGTACGAGCAGTACTTC
TRBD1	many	TRBJ1-1	TRBV7-3	CASSLTGQGVNTEAFF	TGTGCCAGCAGCTTAACGGGACAGGGGGTGAACACTGAAGCTTTCTTT
-	few	TRBJ1-6	TRBV10-3	CAISPDGGGSPLHF	TGTGCCATCAGCCCGGACGGTGGCGGGTCACCCCTCCACTTT
TRBD2	many	TRBJ2-1	TRBV10-2	CASTGTSGRHFNEQFF	TGCGCCAGCACCGGGACTAGCGGGAGACACTTCAATGAGCAGTTCTTC
TRBD2	-	TRBJ2-2	TRBV2	CASRLAGRTGELFF	TGTGCCAGCAGACTAGCGGGAAGGACCGGGGAGCTGTTTTTT
-	-	TRBJ2-3	TRBV24-1	CATSDPARADTQYF	TGTGCCACCAGTGATCCGGCTAGAGCGGATACGCAGTATTTT
-	many	TRBJ2-1	TRBV7-9	CASSLPSFNEQFF	TGTGCCAGCAGCCTACCTAGCTTTAATGAGCAGTTCTTC
-	-	TRBJ1-1	TRBV5-5	CASSLYTVNTEAFF	TGTGCCAGCAGCTTGTATACAGTGAACACTGAAGCTTTCTTC
-	-	TRBJ2-3	TRBV20-1	CSAKIPTGRTRDTQYF	TGCAGTGCTAAAATCCCCACGGGACGGACGAGAGATACGCAGTATTTT
TRBD1	-	TRBJ1-4	TRBV20-1	CSAQKMTGSNEKLFF	TGCAGTGCTCAAAAAATGACAGGGAGTAATGAAAAACTGTTTTTT
-	many	TRBJ1-2	TRBV20-1	CSARDHRGGYGYTF	TGCAGTGCTAGAGATCATCGAGGGGGCTATGGCTACACCTTC
TRBD2	-	TRBJ2-7	TRBV20-1	CSARGGAGGLYEQYF	TGCAGTGCTAGAGGAGGGGCGGGGGGTCTCTACGAGCAGTACTTC
-	-	TRBJ2-7	TRBV13	CASSFRYEQYF	TGTGCCAGCAGCTTCCGCTACGAGCAGTACTTC
-	many	TRBJ2-5	TRBV11-2	CASSQEGPWEYF	TGTGCCAGCAGCCAAGAGGGGCCTTGGGAGTACTTC
TRBD1	-	TRBJ2-1	TRBV29-1	CSIQRTGGYNEQFF	TGCAGCATCCAGAGGACAGGGGGCTACAATGAGCAGTTCTTC
TRBD1	-	TRBJ1-4	TRBV6-5	CASSYSPGTGVRKLFF	TGTGCCAGCAGTTATTCCCCCGGGACAGGGGTACGAAAACTGTTTTTT
-	once	TRBJ1-1	TRBV19	CANSITRGGVNTEAFF	TGTGCCAATAGTATAACCCGGGGGGGTGTGAACACTGAAGCCTTCTTT
-	-	TRBJ1-2	TRBV29-1	CSVEDPFGANYGYTF	TGCAGCGTTGAAGATCCATTCGGGGCTAACTATGGCTACACCTTC